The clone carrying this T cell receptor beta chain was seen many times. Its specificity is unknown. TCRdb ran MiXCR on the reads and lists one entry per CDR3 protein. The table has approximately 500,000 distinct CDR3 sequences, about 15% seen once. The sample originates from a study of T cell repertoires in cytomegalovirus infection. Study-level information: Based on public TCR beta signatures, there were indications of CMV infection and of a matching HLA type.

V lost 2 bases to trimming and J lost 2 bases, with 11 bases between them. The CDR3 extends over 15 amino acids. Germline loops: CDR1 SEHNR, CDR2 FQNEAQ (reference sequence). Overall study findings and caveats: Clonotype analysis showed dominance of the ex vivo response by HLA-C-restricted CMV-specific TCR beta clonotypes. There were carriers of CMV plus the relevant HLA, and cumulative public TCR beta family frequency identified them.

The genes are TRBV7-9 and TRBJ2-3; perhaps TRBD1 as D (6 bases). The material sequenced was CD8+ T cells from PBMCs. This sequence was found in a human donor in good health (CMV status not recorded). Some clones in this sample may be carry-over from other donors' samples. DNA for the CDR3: TGTGCCAGCAGCTTAAGTACAGGGTCCACAGATACGCAGTATTTT. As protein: CASSLSTGSTDTQYF.